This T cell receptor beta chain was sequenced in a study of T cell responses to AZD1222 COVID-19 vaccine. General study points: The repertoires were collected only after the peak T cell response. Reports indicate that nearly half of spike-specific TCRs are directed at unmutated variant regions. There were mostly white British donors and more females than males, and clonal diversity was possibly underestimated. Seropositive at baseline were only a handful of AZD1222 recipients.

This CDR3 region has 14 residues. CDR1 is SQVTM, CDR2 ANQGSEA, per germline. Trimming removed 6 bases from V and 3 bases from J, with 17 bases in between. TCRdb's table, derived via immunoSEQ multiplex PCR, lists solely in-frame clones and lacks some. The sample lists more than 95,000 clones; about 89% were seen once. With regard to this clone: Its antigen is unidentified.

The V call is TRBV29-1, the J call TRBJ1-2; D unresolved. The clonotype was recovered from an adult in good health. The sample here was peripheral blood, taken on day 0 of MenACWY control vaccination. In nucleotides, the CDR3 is TGCAGCGTGGCAGGACTGGGGTGGGACTATGGCTACACCTTC. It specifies CSVAGLGWDYGYTF. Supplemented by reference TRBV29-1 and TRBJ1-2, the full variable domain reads SAVISQKPSRDICQRGTSLTIQCQVDSQVTMMFWYRQQPGQSLTLIATANQGSEATYESGFVIDKFPISRPNLTFSTLTVSNMSPEDSSIYLCSVAGLGWDYGYTFGSGTRLTVV.